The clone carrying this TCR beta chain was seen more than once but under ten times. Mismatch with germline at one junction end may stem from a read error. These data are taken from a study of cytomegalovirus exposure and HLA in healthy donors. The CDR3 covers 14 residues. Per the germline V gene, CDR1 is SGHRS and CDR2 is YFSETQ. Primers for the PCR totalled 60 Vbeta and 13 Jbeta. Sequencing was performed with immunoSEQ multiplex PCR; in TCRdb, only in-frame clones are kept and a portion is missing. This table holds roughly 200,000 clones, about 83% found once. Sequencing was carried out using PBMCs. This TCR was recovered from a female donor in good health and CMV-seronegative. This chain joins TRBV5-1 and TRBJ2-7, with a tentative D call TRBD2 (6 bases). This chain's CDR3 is CASSLVPSAYEQYF. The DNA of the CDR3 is TGTGCCAGCAGCTTGGTTCCTAGCGCCTACGAGCAGTACTTC.